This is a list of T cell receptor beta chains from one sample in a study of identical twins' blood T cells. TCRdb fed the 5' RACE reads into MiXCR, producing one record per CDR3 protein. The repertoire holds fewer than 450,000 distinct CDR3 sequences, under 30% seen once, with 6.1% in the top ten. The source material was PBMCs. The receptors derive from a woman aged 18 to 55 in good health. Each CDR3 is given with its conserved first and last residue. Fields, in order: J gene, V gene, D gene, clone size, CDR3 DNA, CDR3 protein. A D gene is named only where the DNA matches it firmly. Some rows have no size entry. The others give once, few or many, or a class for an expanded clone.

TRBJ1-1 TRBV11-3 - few TGTGCCAGCAATCGATGGCCGAACACTGAAGCTTTCTTT CASNRWPNTEAFF
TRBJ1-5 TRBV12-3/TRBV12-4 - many TGTGCCAGCAGTTTGGGGGCGGGTCAGCCCCAGCATTTT CASSLGAGQPQHF
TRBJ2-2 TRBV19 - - TGTGCCAGTAGTAAAATGACGACCGGGGAGCTGTTTTTT CASSKMTTGELFF
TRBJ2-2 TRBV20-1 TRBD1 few TGCAGTGCGCGGGACAGGGTGAACACCGGGGAGCTGTTTTTT CSARDRVNTGELFF
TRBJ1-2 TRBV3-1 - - TGTGCCAGCAGCCACTACACAGGACCTAGCAGGCATGGCTACACCTTC CASSHYTGPSRHGYTF
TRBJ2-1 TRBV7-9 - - TGTGCCAGCAGCCCCTTTTACCGGCCGGGTGAGCAGTTCTTC CASSPFYRPGEQFF
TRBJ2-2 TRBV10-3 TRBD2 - TGTGCCACGGGGCACGAGCGGGGGACCACCGGGGAGCTGGTTTTT CATGHERGTTGELVF
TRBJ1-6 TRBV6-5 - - TGTGCCAGCAGTTACTCCCCAGGATACAATTCACCCCTCCACTTT CASSYSPGYNSPLHF
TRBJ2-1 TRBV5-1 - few TGCGCCAGCACCCCTCAGGGGAACACCTACAATGAGCAGTTCTTC CASTPQGNTYNEQFF
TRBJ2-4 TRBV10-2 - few TGCGCCGGCCAAGGGCGCGAAGGGTTTGGAAACATTCAGTACTTC CAGQGREGFGNIQYF
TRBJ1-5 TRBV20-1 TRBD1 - TGCAGTGCTACTGGGACAGGATTTCAGCCCCAGCATTTT CSATGTGFQPQHF
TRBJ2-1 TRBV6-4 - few TGTGCCAGCAGGCGGACTGGTTCCAATGAGCAGTTCTTC CASRRTGSNEQFF
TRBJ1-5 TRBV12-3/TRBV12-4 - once TGTGCCAGCAGTTGGTGGAGCAATCAGCCCCAGCATTTT CASSWWSNQPQHF
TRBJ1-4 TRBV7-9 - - TGTGCCAGCAGTCTGCTAGGGGTTCATCCTAATGAAAAACTGTTTTTT CASSLLGVHPNEKLFF
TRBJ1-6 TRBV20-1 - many TGCAGTGCTGGGGTCACTAATTCACCCCTCCACTTT CSAGVTNSPLHF
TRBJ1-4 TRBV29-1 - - TGCAGCGTCACCCTACAGGGAGGTAGTGAAAAACTGTTTTTT CSVTLQGGSEKLFF
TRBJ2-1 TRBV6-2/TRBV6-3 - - TGTGCCGGAGGGGACGGGTCCTACAATGAGCAGTCCTTC CAGGDGSYNEQSF
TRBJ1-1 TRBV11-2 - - TGTGCCAGCAACCGGATGAACACTGAAGCTTTCTTT CASNRMNTEAFF
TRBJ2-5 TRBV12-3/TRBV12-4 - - TGTGCCAGCAGTTTCTGGGCTAGCCGAGAGACCCAGTACTTC CASSFWASRETQYF
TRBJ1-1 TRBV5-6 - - TGTGCCAGCAGCTTGTACTCCCGGGGCACTGAAGCTTTCTTT CASSLYSRGTEAFF
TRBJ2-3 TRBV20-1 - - TGCAGTGCTAGACTCGACCCCCAACGATGGGATACGCAGTATTTT CSARLDPQRWDTQYF
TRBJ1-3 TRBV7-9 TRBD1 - TGTGCCTGCAGCGACAGGGGGACTAGCTCTGGAAACACCATATATTTT CACSDRGTSSGNTIYF
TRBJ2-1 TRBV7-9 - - TGTGCCAGCAGCTCAACGGGGTCTAGCAATGAGCAGTTCTTC CASSSTGSSNEQFF